This T cell receptor beta chain was obtained from a study of blood T cells in healthy people across ages. The study's findings and limits: While age rose, TCR beta diversity per million T cells dropped in a roughly linear way.

Points on this clonotype: The antigen is not known.

Every sample had a minimum of 6 million PBMCs isolated. Together with a sample-barcoded 5' primer, a J-beta primer mix was included in a second PCR lasting about 6 to 12 cycles. A template-switch adaptor containing 12 random nucleotides labeled each cDNA molecule. In TCRdb, the 5' RACE reads were re-called with MiXCR into one record per CDR3 protein. This sample carries just under 750,000 distinct CDR3 sequences, around a fifth of them seen once, and the ten largest clones take 22%. CDR1 and CDR2 from the germline V gene are MNHNY and SVGAGI (reference sequence). This CDR3 is built from 15 residues. The sequence came from a man in his 70s in good health. V usage is TRBV6-6 and J usage is TRBJ2-5; unclear D gene. With the DNA end fitting TRBJ2-7 better, the J assignment may be wrong. Sequenced input: blood. This CDR3 reads CASSYSIRDTHEQYV. As DNA, the CDR3 is TGTGCCAGCAGTTACTCGATACGTGACACCCACGAGCAGTACGTC.